What follows are 28 T cell receptor beta chains derived from one specimen sequenced in a study of graft-versus-host responses after intestinal transplantation. Measured with immunoSEQ multiplex PCR; TCRdb has only the in-frame clones, and not every one. The sample has under 150,000 clones, roughly 95% seen once. No antigen has been assigned to these receptors. The sequencing here drew on unstimulated CD8+ T cells sorted from spleen or lymph node cells, taken before intestinal transplant. Every receptor here comes from a human donor who received an intestinal transplant.

This chain uses TRBV27 with TRBJ1-6; D call uncertain. Trimming left V 5 bases short and J 11 bases short, with 10 bases between. This CDR3 is built from 12 residues. CDR1 MNHEY and CDR2 SMNVEV come from the germline V gene (reference sequence). For the CDR3, the DNA is TGTGCCAGCAGTCAAGGGTTGGCACCCCTCCACTTT. Its protein is CASSQGLAPLHF.

V and J are TRBV27 and TRBJ2-1, with D uncertain. The germline gives CDR1 MNHEY, CDR2 SMNVEV (reference sequence). The CDR3 runs to 13 residues. V dropped 5 bases and J dropped 9 bases, with 14 bases sitting between them. CDR3 amino acids: CASSPIPASEQFF. As DNA, the CDR3 is TGTGCCAGCAGTCCCATTCCAGCAAGTGAGCAGTTCTTC.

This clone showed up just once. This chain uses TRBV7-2 with TRBJ2-1; the match to TRBD2 covers 8 bases. Unmatched junction bases numbered 14, after V lost 5 bases and J lost 2 bases. The length of the CDR3 is 18 residues. Germline V lookup: CDR1 SGHTA, CDR2 FQGNSA. This CDR3 is CASSHRGRPGGPYNEQFF. The CDR3 nucleotides read TGTGCCAGCAGCCACCGAGGGAGGCCGGGAGGGCCCTACAATGAGCAGTTCTTC.

Notes on this clone: The DNA is omitted, as the CDR3 cannot be located on it reliably, and the CDR3 follows TCRdb's listing. The genes are TRBV5-6 and TRBJ2-7; the table's TRBD1 call for D was not verified on the DNA. The germline V gene has CDR1 SGHDT and CDR2 YYEEEE. The CDR3 length is 15 residues, termini included. The chain's CDR3 is CASSFGPGAPYEQYF.

The chain combines TRBV4-1 with TRBJ2-7, with 7 bases that match TRBD2. Trimming cost V 0 bases and J 6 bases; bases outside gene matches: 11. This CDR3 comprises 16 residues. Germline assignment: CDR1 MGHRA and CDR2 YSYEKL. Written as DNA, the CDR3 is TGCGCCAGCAGCCAAGAAGGGAGGGGCCGAGGGCTCGAGCAGTACTTC. Its translation: CASSQEGRGRGLEQYF.

The rearrangement joins TRBV6-6 to TRBJ2-3, with D uncertain. The V end was cut by 5 bases, the J end by 5 bases, with 11 bases between. Germline loops: CDR1 MNHNY, CDR2 SVGAGI (reference sequence). The CDR3 is 13 residues long. Written as DNA, the CDR3 is TGTGCCAGCAGTCCCCGGAGTCGAGATACGCAGTATTTT. Encoded protein: CASSPRSRDTQYF.

Remarks on this clone: The same CDR3 is also encoded by other DNA sequences in this sample. The V call is TRBV13, the J call TRBJ2-2, with a tentative D call TRBD1 (5 bases). CDR1 PRHDT and CDR2 FYEKMQ come from the germline V gene (reference sequence). The CDR3 sequence is 16 residues long. V was pared by 3 bases and J by 4 bases, with 15 bases between. The CDR3 sequence: CASSLTEEEATGELFF. DNA of the CDR3: TGTGCCAGCAGCTTGACAGAAGAAGAGGCCACCGGGGAGCTGTTTTTT.

The chain is built from TRBV29-1 and TRBJ2-7; possible D gene TRBD1, 6 bases. The V end was cut by 3 bases, the J end by 3 bases, with 15 bases between. The CDR3 covers 14 residues. Germline V CDR1 and CDR2: SQVTM, ANQGSEA. The DNA of the CDR3 is TGCAGCGTTGACGAACAGGGCGAAGGCTACGAGCAGTACTTC. Protein: CSVDEQGEGYEQYF.

This chain joins TRBV29-1 and TRBJ1-4; 7 nucleotides line up with TRBD1. Germline values: CDR1 SQVTM, CDR2 ANQGSEA. With 6 bases clipped from V and 2 bases from J, the junction kept 6 bases outside the gene matches. The CDR3 loop spans 14 amino acids. The CDR3 DNA reads TGCAGCGTGACACTGGGACAGACTAATGAAAAACTGTTTTTT. Residues: CSVTLGQTNEKLFF.

In DNA, the CDR3 is TGTGCCAGTAATTCCGGGAGGGGACTCTACAATGAGCAGTTCTTC. Translating it yields CASNSGRGLYNEQFF. The V call is TRBV19, the J call TRBJ2-1; 8 nucleotides align to TRBD2. With 7 bases clipped from V and 3 bases from J, the junction kept 8 bases outside the gene matches. This CDR3 has 15 residues. Germline values: CDR1 LNHDA, CDR2 SQIVND (reference sequence).

This clone was seen only a few times. J is TRBJ1-1 and V is TRBV5-6; D is unclear. The length of the CDR3 is 12 residues. Germline V gene sequence: CDR1 SGHDT, CDR2 YYEEEE. The germline V and J ends were trimmed by 0 bases and 7 bases, with 7 bases remaining between them. The CDR3 sequence is CASSLGPGEAFF. CDR3 coding DNA: TGTGCCAGCAGCTTGGGTCCAGGTGAAGCTTTCTTT. The full variable domain, with the rest looked up from reference TRBV5-6 and TRBJ1-1, is DAGVTQSPTHLIKTRGQQVTLRCSPKSGHDTVSWYQQALGQGPQFIFQYYEEEERQRGNFPDRFSGHQFPNYSSELNVNALLLGDSALYLCASSLGPGEAFFGQGTRLTVV.

This clone was seen a few times. The V call is TRBV9, the J call TRBJ2-3; the match to TRBD2 covers 12 bases. The germline V gene encodes CDR1 SGDLS and CDR2 YYNGEE. Trimming took 0 bases from V and 3 from J; bases not matched to a gene: 5. This CDR3 comprises 17 residues. Written as DNA, the CDR3 is TGTGCCAGCAGCGTAGCTAGCGGGAGGGAAAGAACAGATACGCAGTATTTT. This encodes CASSVASGRERTDTQYF. The complete variable domain, with remaining parts taken from reference TRBV9 and TRBJ2-3, reads DSGVTQTPKHLITATGQRVTLRCSPRSGDLSVYWYQQSLDQGLQFLIQYYNGEERAKGNILERFSAQQFPDLHSELNLSSLELGDSALYFCASSVASGRERTDTQYFGPGTRLTVL.

The chain is built from TRBV28 and TRBJ2-3; D is undetermined. The CDR3 has 12 residues. Trimming stripped 6 bases from V and 8 bases from J, with 12 bases between. The germline V gene encodes CDR1 MDHEN and CDR2 SYDVKM. CDR3 protein: CASSLELVTQYF. The DNA of the CDR3 is TGTGCCAGCAGCCTAGAGTTAGTTACGCAGTATTTT. Drawing the rest from reference TRBV28 and TRBJ2-3, the complete variable domain is DVKVTQSSRYLVKRTGEKVFLECVQDMDHENMFWYRQDPGLGLRLIYFSYDVKMKEKGDIPEGYSVSREKKERFSLILESASTNQTSMYLCASSLELVTQYFGPGTRLTVL.

This sequence joins TRBV4-3 and TRBJ2-7, with TRBD1 matching 9 bases. The V and J ends lost 0 bases and 4 bases, in that order; junction bases with no gene match: 4. The CDR3 is 15 residues long. Germline V lookup: CDR1 LGHNA, CDR2 YSLEER. CDR3 sequence: CASSQDRTGEYEQYF. In DNA form, the CDR3 reads TGCGCCAGCAGCCAAGACCGGACAGGGGAATACGAGCAGTACTTC.

The chain recombines TRBV7-9 with TRBJ2-2; the D call may be TRBD1 or TRBD2 (5 bases each). Per germline, CDR1 SEHNR and CDR2 FQNEAQ (reference sequence). CDR3 length: 16 amino acids. V lost 5 bases and J 1 base, leaving 14 bases between the germline ends. The CDR3 DNA is TGTGCCAGCAGCCCCCCGGGGACCCTGAACACCGGGGAGCTGTTTTTT. Translation gives CASSPPGTLNTGELFF. Full variable domain (outside the CDR3, taken from reference TRBV7-9 and TRBJ2-2): DTGVSQNPRHKITKRGQNVTFRCDPISEHNRLYWYRQTLGQGPEFLTYFQNEAQLEKSRLLSDRFSAERPKGSFSTLEIQRTEQGDSAMYLCASSPPGTLNTGELFFGEGSRLTVL.

The J gene is TRBJ2-5, the V gene TRBV9; weak D call: TRBD1 (7 bases). The tail of the sequence fits TRBJ2-7 better, so the J call may be wrong. CDR1 and CDR2 (germline): SGDLS, YYNGEE. This CDR3 is 16 amino acids long. The CDR3 DNA reads TGTGCCAGCAGCGGAGGGCCGACAGGGAGGACCTACGAGCAGTACTTC. It codes for CASSGGPTGRTYEQYF.

The CDR3 protein is CASSITGTAVGEQFF. In DNA form, the CDR3 reads TGTGCCAGTAGTATTACCGGGACAGCGGTGGGTGAGCAGTTCTTC. The chain joins TRBV19 to TRBJ2-1; 7 bases map to TRBD1. This CDR3 has 15 residues. V lost 3 bases to trimming and J lost 9 bases; unmatched junction nucleotides: 11. Germline-derived CDR1 and CDR2 are LNHDA and SQIVND (reference sequence).

The V call is TRBV6-1, the J call TRBJ2-7, with TRBD1 identical over 11 bases. V gave up 6 bases and J gave up 3 bases; unmatched junction bases: 1. The CDR3 contains 13 residues. Looked up from germline, CDR1 is MNHNS and CDR2 is SASEGT. The CDR3 DNA reads TGTGCCAGCAGGGACAGGGGGCGCTACGAGCAGTACTTC. Protein product: CASRDRGRYEQYF.

The V and J genes are TRBV15 and TRBJ1-2; D is unresolved. From germline, CDR1 is LNHNV and CDR2 YYDKDF (reference sequence). This CDR3 region has 16 residues. Trimming took off 3 bases at V and 0 bases at J, with 14 bases between the two ends. CDR3 sequence: CATSRSSQPSNYGYTF. CDR3 nucleotide sequence: TGTGCCACCAGCAGGTCCTCCCAACCGTCTAACTATGGCTACACCTTC.

This chain links TRBV19 with TRBJ2-1; D is uncertain. Germline V lookup: CDR1 LNHDA, CDR2 SQIVND (reference sequence). The CDR3 is made up of 13 amino acids. Trimming took 0 bases from V and 5 from J, leaving 5 bases between them. This CDR3 reads CASSIEGNNEQFF. The CDR3 DNA reads TGTGCCAGTAGTATAGAGGGCAACAATGAGCAGTTCTTC.

This chain connects TRBV19 to TRBJ2-7; 7 bases align to TRBD1. V shed 5 bases and J 6 bases; nucleotides not matched to a gene: 10. Germline assignment: CDR1 LNHDA and CDR2 SQIVND (reference sequence). This CDR3 region has 14 residues. As DNA, the CDR3 is TGTGCCAGTAGTTCATCGACAGGGTCGGGCGAGCAGTACTTC. Its translation is CASSSSTGSGEQYF.

The CDR3, as DNA: TGTGCCAGCAGTCCCTCAGGGGGCAATGAAAAACTGTTTTTT. Amino acid sequence: CASSPSGGNEKLFF. This chain links TRBV6-1 with TRBJ1-4; 8 positions agree with TRBD1. The CDR3 covers 14 residues. The V gene end was trimmed by 5 bases and the J gene end by 5 bases; junction bases not matched to a gene: 4. Germline loops: CDR1 MNHNS, CDR2 SASEGT.

The rearrangement links TRBV2 to TRBJ2-1, with a possible D match to TRBD1 (6 bases). The CDR3 runs 14 residues. Trimming removed 7 bases from V and 0 bases from J, with 10 bases in between. Germline CDR1 SNHLY, CDR2 FYNNEI. CDR3 sequence: CASMGTISYNEQFF. Written as DNA, the CDR3 is TGTGCCAGCATGGGGACAATCTCCTACAATGAGCAGTTCTTC.

This clone was recorded once. The chain uses TRBV4-1 and TRBJ2-1; a possible D gene is TRBD1 (6 bases). Germline V gene sequence: CDR1 MGHRA, CDR2 YSYEKL. The CDR3 consists of 15 residues. Trimming removed 3 bases from V and 6 bases from J, with 15 bases in between. CDR3 in amino acids: CASSHPPLGGNEQFF. In nucleotides, the CDR3 is TGCGCCAGCAGCCACCCCCCATTAGGGGGCAATGAGCAGTTCTTC.

The genes are TRBV2 and TRBJ2-7; 7 nucleotides line up with TRBD1. V lost 6 bases and J lost 4; bases outside the gene matches: 9. Germline CDR1 SNHLY, CDR2 FYNNEI. The CDR3 covers 14 residues. CDR3 nucleotides: TGTGCCAGCAGAATTCTAACAGGGGATTACGAGCAGTACTTC. Its translation is CASRILTGDYEQYF. The full variable domain, in which reference TRBV2 and TRBJ2-7 provide the parts outside the CDR3, is EPEVTQTPSHQVTQMGQEVILRCVPISNHLYFYWYRQILGQKVEFLVSFYNNEISEKSEIFDDQFSVERPDGSNFTLKIRSTKLEDSAMYFCASRILTGDYEQYFGPGTRLTVT.

The chain recombines TRBV7-9 with TRBJ2-7, with 8 bases fitting TRBD1. The V and J ends lost 5 bases and 2 bases, in that order; junction bases with no gene match: 8. There are 15 residues in the CDR3. Germline assignment: CDR1 SEHNR and CDR2 FQNEAQ (reference sequence). CDR3 region: CASSPPTGVAYEQYF. The DNA for the CDR3 is TGTGCCAGCAGCCCACCGACAGGGGTGGCCTACGAGCAGTACTTC.

CDR3 residues: CASRHVSDRTGAGETQYF. In DNA form, the CDR3 reads TGTGCCAGCAGGCACGTCTCCGACCGGACAGGGGCAGGAGAGACCCAGTACTTC. This chain joins TRBV27 and TRBJ2-5, with TRBD1 identical over 9 bases. The germline V gene has CDR1 MNHEY and CDR2 SMNVEV (reference sequence). The length of the CDR3 is 18 residues. J was trimmed by 4 bases and V by 6 bases; bases with no gene match: 18.

The rearrangement uses TRBV9 and TRBJ2-2; no clear D gene. The CDR3 spans 13 residues. Trimming took off 2 bases at V and 6 bases at J, with 8 bases between the two ends. Germline lookup yields CDR1 SGDLS and CDR2 YYNGEE. CDR3 in DNA: TGTGCCAGCAGCGTCCCGTCGGCCGGGGAGCTGTTTTTT. It codes for CASSVPSAGELFF.